Shown below are 21 T cell receptor beta chains from a single sample sequenced in a study of cytomegalovirus exposure and HLA in healthy donors. With 60 Vbeta and 13 Jbeta primers, the PCR was carried out. Clones were sequenced by immunoSEQ multiplex PCR, and TCRdb holds only the in-frame ones, with some missing. Among under 300,000 clones listed, around four fifths were seen once. Sequencing was performed on PBMCs. Receptors were obtained from a woman between 35 and 50 years old in good health and CMV-seropositive.

The chain recombines TRBV7-3 with TRBJ1-1; 7 nucleotides match TRBD1. V lost 2 bases and J lost 7; bases outside the gene matches: 1. Germline V gene sequence: CDR1 SGHTA, CDR2 FQGTGA. The CDR3 totals 12 residues. The CDR3 nucleotides read TGTGCCAGCAGCTTACGACAGGGTGAAGCTTTCTTT. Translation gives CASSLRQGEAFF.

The genes are TRBV5-1 and TRBJ1-1; 7 bases align to TRBD1. The CDR3 runs 14 residues. CDR1 is SGHRS, CDR2 YFSETQ, per germline. Unmatched junction bases numbered 4, after V lost 3 bases and J lost 2 bases. The DNA for the CDR3 is TGCGCCAGCAGCTGGGACAGCCAAAACACTGAAGCTTTCTTT. Amino acids: CASSWDSQNTEAFF.

Only one count was recorded for this clone. V gene TRBV7-9 combines with J gene TRBJ2-3; TRBD1 aligns across 9 bases. Trimming took 0 bases from V and 2 from J; bases not matched to a gene: 3. The germline CDR1 and CDR2 sequences are SEHNR and FQNEAQ (reference sequence). The CDR3 spans 16 residues. The CDR3 DNA sequence: TGTGCCAGCAGCTTAGCAAGGACAGGGGACACAGATACGCAGTATTTT. Translating it yields CASSLARTGDTDTQYF.

The chain uses TRBV28 and TRBJ2-3; D might be TRBD2 (5 bases). Germline loops: CDR1 MDHEN, CDR2 SYDVKM. This CDR3 comprises 14 residues. V shed 4 bases and J shed 4 bases, with 12 bases lying between them. DNA for the CDR3: TGTGCCAGCAGTTACGGCGGGTACGCAGATACGCAGTATTTT. Translating it yields CASSYGGYADTQYF.

The chain has TRBV27 and TRBJ1-5; 7 nucleotides agree with TRBD1. V lost 5 bases to trimming and J lost 2 bases; unmatched junction nucleotides: 9. Germline V gives CDR1 MNHEY, CDR2 SMNVEV (reference sequence). The CDR3 is 16 amino acids. CDR3 amino acids: CASSPTGSVGNQPQHF. For the CDR3, the DNA is TGTGCCAGCAGTCCGACAGGGAGTGTCGGCAATCAGCCCCAGCATTTT.

Only a few counts were recorded for this clone. This CDR3 is CAWETSGDTQYF. In DNA, the CDR3 is TGTGCCTGGGAAACTAGCGGAGATACGCAGTATTTT. The chain employs TRBV30 and TRBJ2-3, with TRBD2 matching over 8 bases. CDR1 and CDR2 (germline): GTSNPN, SVGIG (reference sequence). The junction had 3 bases not matched to a gene; V was cut back by 5 bases and J by 5 bases. CDR3 length equals 12 residues.

The V call is TRBV9, the J call TRBJ1-4, with unresolved D. CDR3 size: 14 residues. Germline assignment: CDR1 SGDLS and CDR2 YYNGEE. V lost 0 bases, J lost 3 bases, and 6 bases lay in between. The CDR3 DNA reads as TGTGCCAGCAGCGTAGATATATCTAATGAAAAACTGTTTTTT. It encodes CASSVDISNEKLFF.

This chain links TRBV10-2 with TRBJ2-7; 8 bases match TRBD2. J gave up 0 bases and V 6 bases, and 7 bases lay outside the gene matches. The germline CDR1 and CDR2 sequences are WSHSY and SAAADI. CDR3 length: 15 residues. The CDR3 loop is CASRVAGPSSYEQYF. DNA for the CDR3: TGCGCCAGCAGGGTAGCGGGGCCTAGCTCCTACGAGCAGTACTTC.

CDR3 amino acids: CASRGGGELFF. CDR3 bases: TGTGCCAGCAGGGGGGGCGGGGAGCTGTTTTTT. The chain couples TRBV2 to TRBJ2-2; D may be TRBD2 (6 bases). Germline loops: CDR1 SNHLY, CDR2 FYNNEI. The CDR3 spans 11 residues. V was trimmed by 6 bases and J by 7 bases, leaving 6 bases between them.

The chain recombines TRBV28 with TRBJ1-2, with D tentatively TRBD1 (6 bases). Trimming shortened V by 5 bases and J by 4 bases, and 17 bases separated the two germline ends. CDR3 length: 15 amino acids. The germline V gene encodes CDR1 MDHEN and CDR2 SYDVKM. In DNA, the CDR3 is TGTGCCAGCAGTCTGACAGGCCTGGGACCCTATGGCTACACCTTC. This sequence encodes CASSLTGLGPYGYTF.

This chain joins TRBV15 and TRBJ2-1, with D perhaps matching TRBD2 (6 bases). Germline CDR1 LNHNV, CDR2 YYDKDF (reference sequence). The CDR3 runs to 16 residues. V was shortened by 1 base and J by 6 bases, with 16 bases between the two germline ends. Here the CDR3 reads CATSRVETRGLNEQFF. The CDR3 region has the DNA TGTGCCACCAGCAGAGTGGAGACTAGAGGTCTCAATGAGCAGTTCTTC.

This sequence joins TRBV5-1 and TRBJ1-3; TRBD1 matches at 8 bases. The CDR3 runs to 16 residues. CDR1 SGHRS and CDR2 YFSETQ come from the germline V gene. The V segment lost 4 bases and the J segment 4 bases; nucleotides outside the gene matches: 10. The CDR3 sequence: CASSPETGEGGNTIYF. The CDR3 bases are TGCGCCAGCAGCCCGGAGACAGGGGAAGGGGGAAACACCATATATTTT.

The chain recombines TRBV5-4 with TRBJ2-7; 9 bases fit TRBD1. Trimming at V came to 4 bases and at J to 2 bases, leaving 4 bases not matched to a gene. Germline CDR1 and CDR2: SGHNT and YYREEE (reference sequence). CDR3 size: 14 residues. CDR3 amino acids: CASSRTGDTYEQYF. The CDR3 DNA follows: TGTGCCAGCAGCAGGACAGGGGATACCTACGAGCAGTACTTC.

About this clone itself: An end of the junction does not agree with germline; a read error may underlie this. As DNA, the CDR3 is TGTGCCAGCAGTGATTGGGCTAGCGGGGAACTCTTC. Residues: CASSDWASGELF. This chain links TRBV6-1 with TRBJ2-7, with 9 bases identical to TRBD2. The CDR3 spans 12 residues. CDR1 MNHNS and CDR2 SASEGT come from the germline V gene.

This clone was seen once. The chain links TRBV19 to TRBJ2-7; 7 positions match TRBD1. V trimming: 5 bases; J trimming: 7 bases; junction bases outside the gene matches: 20. CDR1 is LNHDA and CDR2 is SQIVND in the germline V gene (reference sequence). The CDR3 sequence is 17 residues long. This CDR3 reads CASSSSKTGMSAREQYF. CDR3 DNA sequence: TGTGCCAGTAGTTCCTCGAAGACAGGGATGTCGGCACGGGAGCAGTACTTC.

The V and J genes are TRBV28 and TRBJ2-6, with TRBD2 identical over 11 bases. With V trimmed by 5 bases and J by 2 bases, 17 bases remained unmatched. The CDR3 sequence is 21 residues long. CDR1 is MDHEN and CDR2 is SYDVKM in the germline V gene. CDR3 sequence: CASSDYLSGRAIVAGANVLTF. The CDR3 coding sequence is TGTGCCAGCAGTGACTACCTTAGCGGGAGGGCTATAGTAGCTGGGGCCAACGTCCTGACTTTC. Based on the CDR3 plus reference TRBV28 and TRBJ2-6, the full variable domain is DVKVTQSSRYLVKRTGEKVFLECVQDMDHENMFWYRQDPGLGLRLIYFSYDVKMKEKGDIPEGYSVSREKKERFSLILESASTNQTSMYLCASSDYLSGRAIVAGANVLTFGAGSRLTVL.

V is TRBV28 and J is TRBJ2-3; D may be TRBD2 (5 bases). V was clipped by 7 bases and J by 6 bases, with 29 bases between them. This CDR3 region has 18 residues. The germline gives CDR1 MDHEN, CDR2 SYDVKM. CDR3 in DNA: TGTGCCAGCATGGGAAACCTCCGGAGGTCTAGGAGTCCGGATACGCAGTATTTT. Its protein product is CASMGNLRRSRSPDTQYF.

The rearrangement links TRBV4-3 to TRBJ2-2, with a possible D match to TRBD1 (6 bases). Trimming pared 0 bases from V and 2 bases from J, leaving 10 bases between. Germline CDR1 and CDR2: LGHNA and YSLEER. The CDR3 loop spans 16 amino acids. CDR3 bases: TGCGCCAGCAGCCAAGAAGGGACAACTAACACCGGGGAGCTGTTTTTT. It translates to CASSQEGTTNTGELFF.

CDR3 protein: CASRTSGRGTQYF. CDR3 DNA: TGTGCCAGTAGGACTAGCGGGAGGGGTACGCAGTATTTT. The V gene is TRBV19, the J gene TRBJ2-3; 14 nucleotides line up with TRBD2. Germline V gene lookup returns CDR1 LNHDA and CDR2 SQIVND (reference sequence). With 6 bases clipped from V and 8 bases from J, the junction kept 1 base outside the gene matches. The CDR3 is 13 residues long.

This clone was observed a few times. CDR3 in amino acids: CASSSRGDSGYTF. In nucleotides, the CDR3 is TGTGCCAGCAGCTCGCGAGGTGACAGTGGCTACACCTTC. V is TRBV7-9 and J is TRBJ1-2; TRBD1 might be the D (5 bases). Germline lookup yields CDR1 SEHNR and CDR2 FQNEAQ (reference sequence). The CDR3 extends over 13 amino acids. V was shortened by 4 bases and J by 7 bases, with 13 bases between the two germline ends.

CDR3 region: CASSEGGREGDEQFF. Here the CDR3 DNA reads TGTGCCAGCAGTGAAGGGGGCCGGGAAGGGGATGAGCAGTTCTTC. The chain couples TRBV25-1 to TRBJ2-1, with D possibly TRBD1 on 6 matching bases. Germline assignment: CDR1 MGHDK and CDR2 SYGVNS. V shed 2 bases and J shed 8 bases, with 16 bases lying between them. The CDR3 runs to 15 residues. The full variable domain, rest sourced from reference TRBV25-1 and TRBJ2-1, is EADIYQTPRYLVIGTGKKITLECSQTMGHDKMYWYQQDPGMELHLIHYSYGVNSTEKGDLSSESTVSRIRTEHFPLTLESARPSHTSQYLCASSEGGREGDEQFFGPGTRLTVL.